This T cell receptor beta chain emerged from a study of Ad26.COV2.S vaccination and SARS-CoV-2 variants (dated by TCRdb to the early 2020s). For the wider study: Donors in the vaccine arm were drawn from COV1001, a phase I-IIa trial of Ad26.COV2.S in healthy adults that was multicentre, randomized, double-blind and placebo-controlled. Ad26.COV2.S was administered intramuscularly at a dose of 5x10^10 or 1x10^11 viral particles, either as one shot or as two shots given 56 days apart. TCRbeta repertoire sequencing was used to assess the specificity and breadth of SARS-CoV-2-reactive T cell receptors after Ad26.COV2.S vaccination. A total of approximately 30 samples were included in the TCR-sequenced set, comprising around 19 Ad26.COV2.S vaccine recipients, 5 placebo recipients and 8 SARS-CoV-2 convalescent individuals. Trial participants were randomized into five groups of five: low-dose or high-dose Ad26.COV2.S given once or twice, or placebo on both occasions. Investigators remained blinded to trial group allocation during experiments and outcome assessment.

Beyond this particular receptor, the publication reports: After vaccination, substantial breadth of spike-specific CD8+ and CD4+ T cell responses was reported. Comparable non-spike TCR breadth was observed between vaccine and placebo recipients, consistent with only spike being contained in the vaccine. Spike-specific TCR breadth was higher in Ad26.COV2.S recipients than in placebo recipients (P = 0.0014). The study was not powered for comparison of responses between vaccine doses or regimens. According to the authors, total T cell responses may have been underestimated by the TCR breadth and depth analyses.

The treatment or condition label for this specimen denotes: around 19 received Ad26.COV2.S at low or high dose, single or two shots; 5 received placebo; per-sample allocation not given. For vaccine and placebo recipients, the sequenced repertoires came from samples collected on day 63 after the first injection. Between 29 July and 7 August 2020, Cohort 1b enrolled fewer than 30 adults aged 18-55 years at one site in Boston, USA. Ad26.COV2.S was a replication-incompetent adenovirus type 26 vector expressing a prefusion-stabilized SARS-CoV-2 spike protein from the original Wuhan strain. The germline V gene (reference sequence) supplies CDR1 LNHNV and CDR2 YYDKDF. Including the terminal cysteine and phenylalanine, the CDR3 comprises 16 residues. Only CDR3 DNA remains: 48 bases, in frame from the first base. V sheds 3 bases and J sheds 5 bases, leaving 17 bases between their ends. On this clone: It lacks a known antigen. There are no base qualities to consult, and no much larger clone falls within one base.

The immunoSEQ Assay was the method used to sequence TCRbeta CDR3 regions. After extraction, genomic DNA underwent amplification by bias-controlled multiplex PCR, followed by high-throughput sequencing. The authors' pipeline ran thus. To quantify the absolute abundance of every unique TCRbeta CDR3 region, sequences were collapsed and filtered. T cell fraction was estimated by normalization of TCRbeta template counts to usable DNA, with usable DNA being measured through amplification of reference genes present in all nucleated cells. Repertoire TCRs were annotated as SARS-CoV-2-specific when V gene, CDR3 amino acid sequence and J gene were exactly matched to a known reactive TCR set. The reference SARS-CoV-2 TCR set was obtained from MIRA and was filtered for enrichment in COVID-19-positive ImmuneCODE repertoires, whereby public or cross-reactive TCRs were removed. Based on the MIRA antigens, annotated TCRs were further analysed at the level of specific ORF or position within ORF. Breadth was defined as annotated unique rearrangements over total unique productive rearrangements; depth was the summed frequency of those rearrangements. Two-sided Wilcoxon rank-sum tests were used to compare TCR breadth between groups. The table comes from immuneACCESS by way of TCRdb, which keeps in-frame sequences with V and J called. Part of the clones is missing from these tables; in studies checked, under half for an unresolved V gene and the rest for unknown reasons. Clone size and V and J calls were adopted from that table, with D and trimming inferred from the DNA. This sample gives 350,000 to 500,000 clones in total; around 90% of them show up just once. More than 3.5% of the sample is taken by the ten largest.

Sequenced here: peripheral blood, sampled in a trial of Ad26.COV2.S vaccine versus placebo. The V and J genes are TRBV15 and TRBJ2-1, with no confident D gene call. The TCR comes from a person aged 18-60 years who received the Ad26.COV2.S COVID-19 vaccine or a placebo. The CDR3 loop reads CATSRPDPILNNEQFF. The nucleotides read TGTGCCACCAGCAGGCCCGACCCAATTCTTAACAATGAGCAGTTCTTC.